Listed below are T cell receptor beta chains from one sample, sequenced in a study of cytomegalovirus exposure and HLA in healthy donors. Method: immunoSEQ multiplex PCR; TCRdb's copy keeps in-frame clones and lacks some. Seen here are fewer than 200,000 clones, about 90% observed once, and the top ten hold around 3.1%. Sequenced material: PBMCs. These receptors came from a woman under 30 in good health and CMV-seropositive. The CDR3 runs from the conserved cysteine through the conserved F or W. A D gene is named only where the DNA matches it firmly. Clone size appears in some rows only: once, few, many, or a class for an expanded clone.

clone size: .
V gene: TRBV29-1
D gene: TRBD1
J gene: TRBJ2-3
CDR3 protein: CSVEGIQGYVDTQYF
CDR3 DNA: TGCAGCGTTGAAGGAATACAGGGGTACGTGGATACGCAGTATTTT

clone size: .
V gene: TRBV2
D gene: .
J gene: TRBJ1-1
CDR3 protein: CASSETRGQNTEAFF
CDR3 DNA: TGTGCCAGCAGTGAAACAAGGGGACAGAACACTGAAGCTTTCTTT

clone size: .
V gene: TRBV28
D gene: TRBD2
J gene: TRBJ2-1
CDR3 protein: CASSLSWRGLYNEQFF
CDR3 DNA: TGTGCCAGCAGCCTCAGTTGGCGGGGGTTATACAATGAGCAGTTCTTC

clone size: .
V gene: TRBV25-1
D gene: TRBD2
J gene: TRBJ2-1
CDR3 protein: CASSLSGRRQFF
CDR3 DNA: TGTGCCAGCAGTCTTAGCGGGAGAAGGCAGTTCTTC

clone size: .
V gene: TRBV29-1
D gene: .
J gene: TRBJ2-5
CDR3 protein: CSVDRTGLQETQYF
CDR3 DNA: TGCAGCGTTGACCGAACAGGGCTACAGGAGACCCAGTACTTC

clone size: .
V gene: TRBV11-2
D gene: .
J gene: TRBJ2-2
CDR3 protein: CASSLRRDGTGELFF
CDR3 DNA: TGTGCCAGCAGCTTACGGCGGGATGGCACCGGGGAGCTGTTTTTT

clone size: .
V gene: TRBV14
D gene: .
J gene: TRBJ2-7
CDR3 protein: CASSRTPTTSYEQYF
CDR3 DNA: TGTGCCAGCAGTCGGACACCCACCACCTCCTACGAGCAGTACTTC

clone size: once
V gene: TRBV7-9
D gene: TRBD1
J gene: TRBJ1-1
CDR3 protein: CASSLRGTGGEAEAFF
CDR3 DNA: TGTGCCAGCAGCCTGAGGGGGACAGGGGGCGAAGCTGAAGCTTTCTTT

clone size: once
V gene: TRBV6-1
D gene: .
J gene: TRBJ2-3
CDR3 protein: CASSDIPLTDTQYF
CDR3 DNA: TGTGCCAGCAGTGATATCCCCCTCACAGATACGCAGTATTTT

clone size: .
V gene: TRBV27
D gene: .
J gene: TRBJ2-1
CDR3 protein: CASRARGGVGEQFF
CDR3 DNA: TGTGCCAGCAGAGCGAGGGGAGGCGTCGGTGAGCAGTTCTTC

clone size: once
V gene: TRBV6-1
D gene: .
J gene: TRBJ2-7
CDR3 protein: CARPGDRESYEQYF
CDR3 DNA: TGTGCCAGACCCGGAGACAGAGAGTCCTACGAGCAGTACTTC

clone size: .
V gene: TRBV5-1
D gene: TRBD1
J gene: TRBJ2-2
CDR3 protein: CASSLLAGGLAGELFF
CDR3 DNA: TGCGCCAGCAGCTTGCTGGCAGGGGGCCTAGCCGGGGAGCTGTTTTTT

clone size: .
V gene: TRBV5-1
D gene: TRBD1
J gene: TRBJ1-1
CDR3 protein: CASSRRQGENTEAFF
CDR3 DNA: TGCGCCAGCAGCCGCCGACAGGGAGAGAACACTGAAGCTTTCTTT

clone size: once
V gene: TRBV5-1
D gene: TRBD1
J gene: TRBJ2-7
CDR3 protein: CASSADRADYEQYF
CDR3 DNA: TGCGCCAGCAGCGCGGACAGGGCGGACTACGAGCAGTACTTC

clone size: .
V gene: TRBV4-2
D gene: TRBD2
J gene: TRBJ2-7
CDR3 protein: CASSQDPGLADSSYEQYF
CDR3 DNA: TGTGCCAGCAGCCAAGATCCGGGACTAGCGGATAGCTCCTACGAGCAGTACTTC

clone size: once
V gene: TRBV5-1
D gene: TRBD1
J gene: TRBJ1-2
CDR3 protein: CASSLDTGEVNGYTF
CDR3 DNA: TGCGCCAGCAGCTTGGATACAGGGGAGGTCAATGGCTACACCTTC

clone size: .
V gene: TRBV7-9
D gene: TRBD2
J gene: TRBJ2-7
CDR3 protein: CASSMLAGSYEQYF
CDR3 DNA: TGTGCCAGCAGCATGTTAGCGGGCTCCTACGAGCAGTACTTC

clone size: .
V gene: TRBV30
D gene: .
J gene: TRBJ2-1
CDR3 protein: CAWRQLAEYHEQFF
CDR3 DNA: TGTGCCTGGAGGCAATTAGCGGAGTACCATGAGCAGTTCTTC

clone size: .
V gene: TRBV27
D gene: .
J gene: TRBJ2-7
CDR3 protein: CASSLSADYEQYF
CDR3 DNA: TGTGCCAGCAGTTTATCGGCAGATTACGAGCAGTACTTC

clone size: .
V gene: TRBV4-1
D gene: .
J gene: TRBJ1-2
CDR3 protein: CASSQEQGVNYGYTF
CDR3 DNA: TGCGCCAGCAGCCAAGAACAGGGCGTTAACTATGGCTACACCTTC

clone size: .
V gene: TRBV6-6
D gene: TRBD2
J gene: TRBJ2-7
CDR3 protein: CASSYRASGPYEQYF
CDR3 DNA: TGTGCCAGCAGTTACAGAGCTAGCGGCCCCTACGAGCAGTACTTC

clone size: .
V gene: TRBV5-5
D gene: .
J gene: TRBJ2-5
CDR3 protein: CASSVGIETQYF
CDR3 DNA: TGTGCCAGCAGCGTGGGTATAGAGACCCAGTACTTC

clone size: .
V gene: TRBV6-5
D gene: .
J gene: TRBJ1-3
CDR3 protein: CASSYSRQASGNTIYF
CDR3 DNA: TGTGCCAGCAGTTACTCGAGACAGGCCTCTGGAAACACCATATATTTT

clone size: .
V gene: TRBV6-5
D gene: TRBD2
J gene: TRBJ2-7
CDR3 protein: CASSLASGYEQYF
CDR3 DNA: TGTGCCAGCAGTTTGGCTAGCGGCTACGAGCAGTACTTC

clone size: .
V gene: TRBV21-1
D gene: .
J gene: TRBJ2-5
CDR3 protein: CASSTRGRRRVVTQYF
CDR3 DNA: TGTGCCAGCAGCACACGGGGGAGACGGAGGGTGGTGACCCAGTACTTC

clone size: once
V gene: TRBV6-1
D gene: .
J gene: TRBJ2-3
CDR3 protein: CASSDSLFTDTQYF
CDR3 DNA: TGTGCCAGCAGTGATAGTCTATTCACAGATACGCAGTATTTT

clone size: .
V gene: TRBV18
D gene: TRBD2
J gene: TRBJ2-4
CDR3 protein: CASSPAGVAKNIQYF
CDR3 DNA: TGTGCCAGCTCACCCGCGGGAGTAGCCAAAAACATTCAGTACTTC

clone size: .
V gene: TRBV4-2
D gene: TRBD1
J gene: TRBJ1-2
CDR3 protein: CASSQGGVAGGFYGYTF
CDR3 DNA: TGTGCCAGCAGCCAAGGGGGGGTGGCAGGGGGCTTCTATGGCTACACCTTC

clone size: .
V gene: TRBV6-5
D gene: TRBD1
J gene: TRBJ1-1
CDR3 protein: CASSYPGGTSEAFF
CDR3 DNA: TGTGCCAGCAGTTACCCAGGGGGTACTTCTGAAGCTTTCTTT

clone size: .
V gene: TRBV2
D gene: .
J gene: TRBJ2-5
CDR3 protein: CASRRMGQESQYF
CDR3 DNA: TGTGCCAGCAGAAGGATGGGACAAGAGTCCCAGTACTTC

clone size: .
V gene: TRBV4-3
D gene: TRBD2
J gene: TRBJ2-5
CDR3 protein: CASSQDVERGSAGTQYF
CDR3 DNA: TGCGCCAGCAGCCAAGATGTCGAGCGGGGGTCCGCCGGGACCCAGTACTTC